The table lists the clone carrying this T cell receptor (beta chain) with a count of one. Antigen specificity is unknown. Method: immunoSEQ multiplex PCR; TCRdb's copy keeps in-frame clones and lacks some. The sample records roughly 28,000 clones, 70% to 90% being singletons. The sample originates from a study of monozygotic twins with cystic fibrosis. About the study: Libraries were built from 3 to 3.5 micrograms of fragmented DNA using 15 PCR cycles. General study points: Clonality was generally low (median around 0.01), higher in the most severe patients.

The CDR3 runs to 13 residues. Germline V CDR1 and CDR2: SEHNR, FQNEAQ (reference sequence). V gave up 0 bases and J gave up 4 bases, with 6 bases separating them. The chain employs TRBV7-9 and TRBJ1-2; D not resolved. The sample consisted of blood. The clonotype originates from a girl aged 2-10 years with cystic fibrosis. The CDR3 DNA reads TGTGCCAGCAGCTTAGCGTCCGCCTATGGCTACACCTTC. Translated: CASSLASAYGYTF.